This paragraph reports one T cell receptor beta chain. This clonotype was picked up many times. This receptor's antigen is unknown. A much larger clone is a single base away; this may be a read error. This specimen comes from a study of blood T cells in healthy people across ages (dated by TCRdb to between 2014 and 2016). Study-wide context: In model experiments, template switching captured roughly one uniquely barcoded TCR beta cDNA molecule for every two T cells. To track age-related changes in TCR beta repertoire diversity, the study relied on deep sequencing normalized with unique cDNA molecular identifiers. Four age groups were formed from the donors: young (average 16 years), middle-aged (around 37), aged (about 62) and long-lived (82). To avoid experimental bias, donors of different ages were distributed randomly across sequencing lanes. Using the same blood draw, the study looked at two additional independent replicas of 1 million unique cDNA reads for two donors, one aged 18 to 30 and the other aged 80 or older. Broader findings and caveats from the paper: Observed TCR beta diversity per million T cells fell roughly linearly with age, and a significant reduction was already apparent by age roughly 40. Compared with the aged group, more naive CD4+ T cells, fewer expanded clones and increased TCR diversity were shown by the long-lived group, suggesting age selection. Observed TCR beta diversity correlated strongly with the percentage of naive T cells measured by flow cytometry. Bulk unsorted PBMC profiling prevented conclusive comparison of naive and antigen-experienced compartments. Donor CMV infection status was unknown, potentially confounding age-related changes in expanded clonotypes. Estimates of total diversity based on one million sequenced T cells were considered lower bounds and underestimates.

The donors were roughly 38 Caucasian individuals from Russia, aged roughly 6 to 100 years, who were systemically healthy. Each donor gave about 9.2 milliliters of peripheral blood, drawn into EDTA-treated Vacutainer tubes. Ficoll-Paque density-gradient centrifugation was used to isolate PBMCs, with at least 7 million per sample. Trizol reagent was used to extract total RNA from PBMCs, with at least 5 micrograms per sample. For every donor, an aliquot of PBMCs went through flow cytometry to measure the percentages of naive CD45RAhigh/CD27high T cells. V is pruned by 6 bases and J by 11 bases, leaving 18 bases of the junction without a gene match. The CDR3 runs 15 residues from the cysteine to the phenylalanine. Kept here is only the CDR3 DNA, which spans 45 bases and is read in frame from base 1. As encoded in the germline V gene (reference sequence), CDR1 is DFQATT while CDR2 is SNEGSKA. Receptor libraries were prepared by 5' RACE. Sequencing used an Illumina HiSeq 2500. A second 7 to 11 cycle PCR used a sample-barcoded 5' primer and a J-beta primer mix. A unique molecular identifier was introduced onto each TCR beta cDNA molecule by a template-switch 5' adaptor carrying 12 random nucleotides. Each sample yielded at least 3 million CDR3-containing paired-end reads. First-strand cDNA synthesis was performed from all RNA using the Mint cDNA synthesis kit, with priming by a TRBC-specific oligonucleotide. Following uracil-DNA glycosylase treatment, all cDNA underwent a first 18-cycle PCR with the universal primers M1SS and BC2_uni_R. For the original study's pipeline: For normalization, 1 million high-quality reads, each with a distinct molecular identifier, were randomly selected from each sample. Reads sharing molecular identifiers were discarded rather than binned into consensus sequences. MiTCR, with a Q25 quality threshold and the strictest error-elimination algorithm, was used for CDR3 identification, clonotype clustering and error correction. A nonparametric unseen species model with Euler transformation was used to estimate lower-bound total TCR beta diversity. The public sequencing data were trimmed at Q25 with fastp and processed into clonotypes with MiXCR by TCRdb, which kept only in-frame beta chains. Rows with a matching CDR3 protein are joined into one entry that keeps the most common DNA and genes. TCRdb's processing, not the authors' own work, is the source of the V and J calls. The sample has around 800,000 distinct CDR3 sequences on record, about half of them singletons. The top ten clonotypes cover 15% to 20% of the sample.

The clonotype was recovered from an elderly man in good health. The chain is encoded by TRBV20-1 joined to TRBJ2-5, with 10 bases matching TRBD2. The sample was blood. The DNA sequence reads TGCAGTGCCATACGTCCGAGCGGGAGGGGCAATGAGCAGTACTTC. Its protein reads: CSAIRPSGRGNEQYF.